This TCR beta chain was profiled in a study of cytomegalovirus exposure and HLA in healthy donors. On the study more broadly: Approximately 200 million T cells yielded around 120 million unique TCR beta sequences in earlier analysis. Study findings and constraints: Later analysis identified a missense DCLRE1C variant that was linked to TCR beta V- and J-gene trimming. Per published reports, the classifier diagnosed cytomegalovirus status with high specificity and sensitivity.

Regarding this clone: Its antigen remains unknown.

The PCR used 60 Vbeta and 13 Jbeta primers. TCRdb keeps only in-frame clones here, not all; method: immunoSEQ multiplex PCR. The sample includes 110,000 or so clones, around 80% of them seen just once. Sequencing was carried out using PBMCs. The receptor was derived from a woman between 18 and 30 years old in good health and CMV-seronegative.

The CDR3 region is CASSSPGSTDTQYF. CDR3 DNA sequence: TGTGCCAGCAGTTCCCCCGGGAGCACAGATACGCAGTATTTT. The genes are TRBV27 and TRBJ2-3; D remains ambiguous. V was pared by 4 bases and J by 0 bases, with 8 bases between. From germline, CDR1 is MNHEY and CDR2 SMNVEV (reference sequence). The CDR3 loop spans 14 amino acids.